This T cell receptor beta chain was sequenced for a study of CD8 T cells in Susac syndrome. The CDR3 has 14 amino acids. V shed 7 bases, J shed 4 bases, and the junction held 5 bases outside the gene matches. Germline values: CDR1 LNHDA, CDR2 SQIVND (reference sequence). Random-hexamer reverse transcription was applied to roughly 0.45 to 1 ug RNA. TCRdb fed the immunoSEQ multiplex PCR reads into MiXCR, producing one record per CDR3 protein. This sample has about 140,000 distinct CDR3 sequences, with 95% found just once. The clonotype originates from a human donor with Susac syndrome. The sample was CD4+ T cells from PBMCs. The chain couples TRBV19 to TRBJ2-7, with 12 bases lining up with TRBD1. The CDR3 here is CASMGTGGVYEQYF. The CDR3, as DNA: TGTGCCAGTATGGGGACAGGGGGCGTGTACGAGCAGTACTTC.